This TCR beta chain was obtained from a study of T cell responses to AZD1222 COVID-19 vaccine. Broader study findings: Clonal diversity may have been underestimated, and the donors were mostly white British, with more females than males. Only a handful of AZD1222 recipients, roughly six in all, had baseline seropositivity. Increased Spike-specific TCR breadth and depth were observed after two AZD1222 doses. Among spike-specific TCRs, nearly half reportedly target unmutated variant regions.

Sequenced by immunoSEQ multiplex PCR; TCRdb stores in-frame clones only, minus some. The data show 150,000 to 200,000 clones, 80% to 90% seen once. The CDR3 sequence is 17 residues long. V shed 3 bases and J shed 3 bases, with 18 bases lying between them. Germline loops: CDR1 PRHDT, CDR2 FYEKMQ (reference sequence). This clone was seen only once. Antigen specificity is unknown. Sequenced material: peripheral blood, taken on day 0 of AZD1222 vaccination. The chain combines TRBV13 with TRBJ1-3; TRBD1 is a possible D gene (6 bases). This receptor was obtained from an adult in good health. The CDR3 nucleotides read TGTGCCAGCAGCTTCTCTCAAGGGGGGGCTTATGGAAACACCATATATTTT. This codes for CASSFSQGGAYGNTIYF.